This TCR beta chain stems from a study of shared clonotypes between healthy human individuals. The CDR3 is 16 amino acids. Trimming shortened V by 6 bases and J by 7 bases, and 21 bases separated the two germline ends. CDR1 MGHDK and CDR2 SYGVNS come from the germline V gene. Points on this clone: Its target is not known.

The table came from immunoSEQ multiplex PCR; TCRdb's copy has only in-frame clones and leaves some out. The sample records roughly 2.6 million clones, around nine tenths being singletons. Findings and caveats of the study: Among a handful of donors, approximately 5% of naive CD4 clonotypes were found in common. In the sorted subsets, rarefaction showed sequencing was incomplete despite large depth.

The sequence was obtained from a man younger than 30 in good health. The specimen was naive CD4+ T cells sorted from blood. Sample subset: CD45RA+ positively selected. This chain links TRBV25-1 with TRBJ2-2; D gene uncertain. CDR3 in DNA: TGTGCCAGCAGGTCCGCGAGAGTTCTATTGGGCGGGGAGCTGTTTTTT. As protein: CASRSARVLLGGELFF.